The clone carrying this T cell receptor (beta chain) was seen more than once but under ten times. Its specificity is not known. Trimming stripped 0 bases from V and 4 bases from J, with 15 bases between. This CDR3 spans 16 amino acids. The germline V gene encodes CDR1 LNHNV and CDR2 YYDKDF (reference sequence). The data derive from a study of vaccination and CD4 T cells after COVID-19. Study results and caveats: Reactive clonotype counts went from median approximately 21 after infection to roughly 38 after vaccination, nonsignificantly.

The assay that was used to sequence DNA from cultured CD4+ T cells was the Oncomine TCR Beta short-read assay. TCRdb independently ran MiXCR on the PCR reads; one entry per CDR3 protein. The table shows 7,500 to 10,000 distinct CDR3 sequences, with 65% to 70% occurring only once. The treatment denotes: roughly nine-day PBMC culture with coronavirus spike peptide pools or control peptides (ViraFEST assay). V gene TRBV15 combines with J gene TRBJ1-2, with a weak D call TRBD1 (5 bases). The sequence was collected from a human donor who had recovered from COVID-19. The sample here was CD4+ T cells from blood, cultured in vitro, taken before SARS-CoV-2 vaccination. The CDR3 nucleotides are TGTGCCACCAGCAGAGACTTCAGGGACGAAGGCTATGGCTACACCTTC. Its translation is CATSRDFRDEGYGYTF.